This TCR beta chain comes out of a study of cytotoxic CD8 clonotypes in ibrutinib-treated CLL. Study-wide results and limits: Under treatment, the uncommon public clonotypes either contracted or remained stable.

To note about this clone: Its antigen remains unidentified.

Trimming took off 8 bases at V and 3 bases at J, with 19 bases between the two ends. The germline V gene encodes CDR1 SEHNR and CDR2 FQNEAQ (reference sequence). CDR3 size: 16 residues. TCR beta libraries used roughly 2 micrograms of DNA from cryopreserved PBMCs. Using immunoSEQ multiplex PCR, the repertoire was profiled, and TCRdb retains in-frame clones only, with some absent. The profile covers about 300,000 clones, with 76% appearing a single time and 5.6% taken by the ten largest. The input for sequencing was PBMCs, taken at disease progression, from a patient treated with ibrutinib. The chain has TRBV7-9 and TRBJ2-2; D possibly uses TRBD1 or TRBD2 (5 bases each). This clonotype was sampled from a human donor with chronic lymphocytic leukemia. The CDR3 region has the DNA TGTGCCAGCCGACGGGGCAGCGGAATCGACACCGGGGAGCTGTTTTTT. Amino acids: CASRRGSGIDTGELFF. The full variable domain, rest sourced from reference TRBV7-9 and TRBJ2-2, is DTGVSQNPRHKITKRGQNVTFRCDPISEHNRLYWYRQTLGQGPEFLTYFQNEAQLEKSRLLSDRFSAERPKGSFSTLEIQRTEQGDSAMYLCASRRGSGIDTGELFFGEGSRLTVL.